A single sample gave rise to the 18 T cell receptor beta chains below, sequenced in a study of cytomegalovirus exposure and HLA in healthy donors (dated by TCRdb to the late 2010s). The library was made by the immunoSEQ multiplex PCR assay. For the multiplex PCR, a mixture combining 60 forward primers for TCR Vbeta segments and 13 reverse primers for TCR Jbeta segments was used. TCRdb took this table from immuneACCESS and kept in-frame rearrangements with V and J called. Such tables lack part of the clones; where checked against another copy, unresolved V genes explain under half of the gap, and the rest is unexplained. This sample gives more than 100,000 clones in total; 60% to 70% of them show up just once. Of the sample, 2.5% to 4% falls within the top ten clones. Specimen: PBMCs. The receptors here all came from a woman between 50 and 59 years old in good health and CMV-seronegative.

The chain combines TRBV6-5 with TRBJ2-7; a possible D gene is TRBD2 (5 bases). V was cut by 3 bases and J by 1 base, with 13 bases left in between. This CDR3 has 15 residues. Germline V gives CDR1 MNHEY, CDR2 SVGAGI. CDR3 sequence reads: CASSYSGLNSYEQYF. The CDR3 nucleotides are TGTGCCAGCAGTTATTCCGGACTGAATTCCTACGAGCAGTACTTC.

This clone has a handful of counts. The rearrangement links TRBV6-6 to TRBJ1-1; D remains ambiguous. The CDR3 contains 13 residues. Germline V CDR1 and CDR2: MNHNY, SVGAGI (reference sequence). The V end lost 11 bases, the J end lost 3 bases, and 16 bases lay between the germline ends. CDR3 loop: CAGRAGSYTEAFF. CDR3 DNA: TGTGCCGGCCGAGCGGGCAGCTACACTGAAGCTTTCTTT.

This clone was observed a single time. The CDR3 DNA is TGTGCCAGCAGCCCGGGACAGTTGAGTTCCTACGAGCAGTACTTC. This sequence encodes CASSPGQLSSYEQYF. J is TRBJ2-7 and V is TRBV27; TRBD1 agrees at 7 bases. The V gene's germline CDR1 is MNHEY and CDR2 SMNVEV (reference sequence). This CDR3 comprises 15 residues. Trimming removed 6 bases from V and 1 base from J; junction bases left unmatched: 9.

The chain uses TRBV12-5 and TRBJ1-1, with 8 bases lining up with TRBD1. The CDR3 has 13 residues. CDR1 is LGHNT, CDR2 FRNRAP, per germline. Trimming took 2 bases from V and 4 from J; bases not matched to a gene: 0. The CDR3 region has the DNA TGTGCTAGTGGTTTGACAGGGGGCACTGAAGCTTTCTTT. Residues: CASGLTGGTEAFF.

The V call is TRBV7-2, the J call TRBJ1-2; TRBD1 matches 7 bases. V gave up 1 base and J gave up 4 bases; unmatched junction bases: 3. CDR1 and CDR2 from the germline V gene are SGHTA and FQGNSA. The CDR3 extends over 14 amino acids. The CDR3 protein is CASSLEDRVYGYTF. The CDR3 nucleotides read TGTGCCAGCAGCTTAGAAGACAGGGTCTATGGCTACACCTTC. Supplemented by reference TRBV7-2 and TRBJ1-2, the full variable domain reads GAGVSQSPSNKVTEKGKDVELRCDPISGHTALYWYRQSLGQGLEFLIYFQGNSAPDKSGLPSDRFSAERTGGSVSTLTIQRTQQEDSAVYLCASSLEDRVYGYTFGSGTRLTVV.

This clone was counted a few times. J is TRBJ2-5 and V is TRBV7-9; 10 bases fit TRBD1. Trimming took 4 bases from V and 1 from J; bases not matched to a gene: 3. Germline-derived CDR1 and CDR2 are SEHNR and FQNEAQ (reference sequence). The CDR3 length is 15 residues. The CDR3: CASSYRDRGQETQYF. CDR3 sequence (DNA): TGTGCCAGCAGCTACCGGGACAGGGGCCAAGAGACCCAGTACTTC.

This clone was seen only a few times. J is TRBJ1-1 and V is TRBV5-1, with a possible D match to TRBD1 (6 bases). V was trimmed by 2 bases and J by 6 bases, leaving 8 bases between them. The CDR3 spans 12 residues. CDR1 SGHRS and CDR2 YFSETQ come from the germline V gene. Here the CDR3 DNA reads TGCGCCAGCAGCTTCAGGGGTGCTGAAGCTTTCTTT. Amino acids: CASSFRGAEAFF.

The rearrangement joins TRBV6-1 to TRBJ2-7; 7 nucleotides agree with TRBD2. J gave up 0 bases and V 1 base, and 3 bases lay outside the gene matches. Germline V gene data show CDR1 as MNHNS and CDR2 as SASEGT. The CDR3 runs 15 residues. CDR3 nucleotide sequence: TGTGCCAGCAGTGAAGGACTAGCACGCTCCTACGAGCAGTACTTC. Encoded protein: CASSEGLARSYEQYF.

The chain recombines TRBV6-5 with TRBJ2-5; maybe TRBD2 (6 bases). The J call could be wrong; TRBJ2-7 is a better fit for the DNA end. The CDR3 has 15 residues. Germline V lookup: CDR1 MNHEY, CDR2 SVGAGI. The DNA of the CDR3 is TGTGCCAGCAGTTATGTTCGTGGCGGGAACTACGAGCAGTACTTC. It yields the protein CASSYVRGGNYEQYF.

This sequence joins TRBV12-5 and TRBJ2-3; D is ambiguous. The CDR3 is 17 amino acids. The V and J ends lost 1 base and 1 base respectively, with 15 bases between them. Germline V gives CDR1 LGHNT, CDR2 FRNRAP. For the CDR3, the DNA is TGTGCTAGTGGTTTGGCAATAAACACCCTCCGCACAGATACGCAGTATTTT. Translation: CASGLAINTLRTDTQYF.

The chain combines TRBV5-1 with TRBJ2-1; D remains ambiguous. V was cut by 0 bases and J by 0 bases, with 7 bases left in between. This CDR3 region has 15 residues. Germline assignment: CDR1 SGHRS and CDR2 YFSETQ. CDR3: CASSLDDFSYNEQFF. CDR3 nucleotides: TGCGCCAGCAGCTTGGACGACTTCTCCTACAATGAGCAGTTCTTC.

This clone was seen once. The gene calls are TRBV7-8 and TRBJ1-1, with D maybe TRBD1 (6 bases). Looked up from germline, CDR1 is SGHVS and CDR2 is FQNEAQ. This CDR3 has 14 residues. V lost 5 bases and J lost 1, with 11 bases in between. The CDR3 reads CASSQGFQNTEAFF. Written as DNA, the CDR3 is TGTGCCAGCAGCCAGGGGTTCCAGAACACTGAAGCTTTCTTT.

This chain connects TRBV25-1 to TRBJ1-5; D might be TRBD1 (5 bases). The CDR3 covers 13 residues. Trimming stripped 4 bases from V and 3 bases from J, with 7 bases between. From germline, CDR1 is MGHDK and CDR2 SYGVNS. CDR3 coding DNA: TGTGCCAGCAGTGGACAGATCAATCAGCCCCAGCATTTT. Encoded protein: CASSGQINQPQHF.

This clone was seen more than once but under ten times. V usage is TRBV6-5 and J usage is TRBJ1-5; possible D gene TRBD1, 5 bases. Deletions cut 4 bases from V and 9 bases from J, with 19 bases between. CDR1 and CDR2 (germline): MNHEY, SVGAGI. This CDR3 spans 15 amino acids. DNA for the CDR3: TGTGCCAGCAGTTTGGGGGGTTTGGACGGTCTGCCCCAGCATTTT. Translating gives CASSLGGLDGLPQHF.

The CDR3 region is CASSLVGGPVTEAFF. Here the CDR3 DNA reads TGTGCCAGCAGCTTAGTCGGGGGTCCGGTCACTGAAGCTTTCTTT. The genes are TRBV7-2 and TRBJ1-1; a weak D match, TRBD1 (5 bases). From germline, CDR1 is SGHTA and CDR2 FQGNSA. The CDR3 is made up of 15 amino acids. Trimming left V 1 base short and J 4 bases short, with 13 bases between.

This clone occurred a few times. V gene TRBV9 combines with J gene TRBJ2-1, with D possibly being TRBD2 (6 bases). The CDR3 runs 16 residues. The ends were cut back, 1 base at V and 7 bases at J, with 18 bases in the middle. Germline V gene data show CDR1 as SGDLS and CDR2 as YYNGEE. CDR3: CASSVTGGSKLNEQFF. CDR3 coding DNA: TGTGCCAGCAGCGTAACTGGGGGGAGTAAGTTGAATGAGCAGTTCTTC.

This clone occurred once. J is TRBJ2-5 and V is TRBV6-5; tentatively, D is TRBD1 (6 bases). This CDR3 is 14 amino acids long. Germline CDR1 is MNHEY and CDR2 is SVGAGI. Trimming removed 4 bases from V and 1 base from J, with 10 bases in between. CDR3 DNA: TGTGCCAGCAGTTTACAGACAGGCCAAGAGACCCAGTACTTC. Translating gives CASSLQTGQETQYF.

This chain connects TRBV13 to TRBJ2-7, with TRBD2 matching over 13 bases. The junction had 5 bases not matched to a gene; V was cut back by 5 bases and J by 1 base. The CDR3 runs 16 residues. Germline V gene data show CDR1 as PRHDT and CDR2 as FYEKMQ (reference sequence). CDR3 sequence (DNA): TGTGCCAGCAGCCGACGACTAGCGGGGGGTTCCTACGAGCAGTACTTC. Translation gives CASSRRLAGGSYEQYF.